The 17 T cell receptor beta chains below were found in one sample sequenced in a study of shared clonotypes between healthy human individuals. Repertoires were generated with immunoSEQ multiplex PCR, while TCRdb's copy carries only in-frame clones and drops some. The table shows over a million clones, with 95% to 97% occurring only once. Sequencing used naive CD4+ T cells sorted from blood. Subset: CD45RA+ positively selected. The receptors shown here come from a man younger than 40 in good health.

The chain couples TRBV5-1 to TRBJ1-2; TRBD1 agrees at 9 bases. Germline lookup yields CDR1 SGHRS and CDR2 YFSETQ. J lost 4 bases, V lost 4 bases, and 23 bases had no gene match. The CDR3 is 20 residues long. Here the CDR3 DNA reads TGCGCCAGCAGCCCGAACATTGGGAGAACCGGGACAGGGCTCCCCTATGGCTACACCTTC. Amino acid sequence: CASSPNIGRTGTGLPYGYTF.

The CDR3 protein is CASSQITVSGANVLTF. CDR3 bases: TGTGCCAGCTCACAGATTACAGTATCTGGGGCCAACGTCCTGACTTTC. The rearrangement joins TRBV18 to TRBJ2-6; no definite D call. The V gene's germline CDR1 is KGHSH and CDR2 LQKENI. CDR3 length equals 16 residues. Trimming removed 4 bases from V and 1 base from J, with 11 bases in between.

The chain has TRBV5-4 and TRBJ2-7; 7 positions match TRBD2. Per germline, CDR1 SGHNT and CDR2 YYREEE (reference sequence). This CDR3 spans 15 amino acids. The J segment lost 0 bases and the V segment lost 3 bases, leaving 6 bases of the junction unmatched. The CDR3: CASSSAGTSSYEQYF. The CDR3 DNA sequence: TGTGCCAGCAGCTCAGCGGGAACCAGCTCCTACGAGCAGTACTTC.

The chain links TRBV14 to TRBJ2-7; D tentatively reads TRBD1 or TRBD2 (5 bases each). This CDR3 is built from 15 residues. Germline V CDR1 and CDR2: SGHDN, FVKESK. Trimming left V 1 base short and J 3 bases short, with 13 bases between. The CDR3 sequence: CASSQGPGRGYEQYF. In DNA, the CDR3 is TGTGCCAGCAGCCAAGGGCCGGGGCGAGGCTACGAGCAGTACTTC.

The gene calls are TRBV7-6 and TRBJ1-1, with D possibly being TRBD1 (6 bases). Deletions cut 1 base from V and 6 bases from J, with 12 bases between. The CDR3 is 14 amino acids. Germline V CDR1 and CDR2: SGHVS, FNYEAQ. As DNA, the CDR3 is TGTGCCAGCAGCTTAGTTGCGGGGGCCCCTGAAGCTTTCTTT. It codes for CASSLVAGAPEAFF.

The chain combines TRBV9 with TRBJ2-1, with D unclear. Germline V gives CDR1 SGDLS, CDR2 YYNGEE. The CDR3 sequence is 12 residues long. Trimming left V 1 base short and J 9 bases short, with 8 bases between. CDR3 sequence: CASSVSEVEQFF. Written as DNA, the CDR3 is TGTGCCAGCAGCGTATCTGAGGTTGAGCAGTTCTTC.

The chain joins TRBV18 to TRBJ1-4, with a tentative D call TRBD1 (6 bases). Germline CDR1 is KGHSH and CDR2 is LQKENI. CDR3 length: 13 amino acids. The V gene lost 8 bases and the J gene lost 8 bases, with 15 bases spanning the gap. The chain's CDR3 is CASRQELGEKLFF. CDR3 DNA sequence: TGTGCCAGCCGACAGGAATTGGGCGAAAAACTGTTTTTT.

This chain connects TRBV9 to TRBJ2-5; 11 bases match TRBD2. Germline V CDR1 and CDR2: SGDLS, YYNGEE. V lost 3 bases to trimming and J lost 4 bases; unmatched junction nucleotides: 5. This CDR3 spans 15 amino acids. The CDR3 protein is CASSAGLAVGETQYF. CDR3 DNA: TGTGCCAGCAGCGCGGGACTAGCGGTTGGAGAGACCCAGTACTTC.

Remarks on this clone: The sample has other DNA sequences that encode this CDR3 too. The CDR3 loop reads CASSYSPSSYEQYF. CDR3 nucleotides: TGTGCCAGCAGTTACAGTCCAAGCTCCTACGAGCAGTACTTC. The chain combines TRBV6-6 with TRBJ2-7, with unresolved D. The CDR3 sequence is 14 residues long. The V and J ends lost 2 bases and 0 bases respectively, with 8 bases between them. From germline, CDR1 is MNHNY and CDR2 SVGAGI (reference sequence).

The V gene is TRBV18, the J gene TRBJ1-5; D may be TRBD1 (6 bases). The CDR3 loop spans 15 amino acids. Germline values: CDR1 KGHSH, CDR2 LQKENI. The ends were cut back, 6 bases at V and 5 bases at J, with 17 bases in the middle. In nucleotides, the CDR3 is TGTGCCAGCTCTTCGCTGGTGGGGGGGCATCAGCCCCAGCATTTT. Translated: CASSSLVGGHQPQHF.

The chain links TRBV9 to TRBJ1-1; D uncertain. The CDR3 consists of 13 residues. Germline V gives CDR1 SGDLS, CDR2 YYNGEE. Trimming pared 3 bases from V and 8 bases from J, leaving 14 bases between. In DNA, the CDR3 is TGTGCCAGCAGCGAGGCCCCCATCGGGGAAGCTTTCTTT. Its translation is CASSEAPIGEAFF.

The rearrangement joins TRBV25-1 to TRBJ2-4; 7 bases match TRBD1. The CDR3 length is 13 residues. Germline V gene lookup returns CDR1 MGHDK and CDR2 SYGVNS. Unmatched junction bases numbered 5, after V lost 4 bases and J lost 8 bases. The CDR3 sequence: CASSGGQPHIQYF. In DNA form, the CDR3 reads TGTGCCAGCAGTGGGGGACAGCCGCACATTCAGTACTTC.

CDR3 sequence: CASTTLATYNEQFF. CDR3 coding DNA: TGTGCCAGCACCACACTAGCGACCTACAATGAGCAGTTCTTC. V usage is TRBV7-9 and J usage is TRBJ2-1, with 7 bases lining up with TRBD2. This CDR3 contains 14 residues. Germline trimming cut 7 bases from V and 2 bases from J; bases unmatched to any gene: 5. Germline CDR1 is SEHNR and CDR2 is FQNEAQ (reference sequence).

The V and J genes are TRBV4-1 and TRBJ2-1; D may be TRBD2 (6 bases). CDR3 size: 15 residues. Between the trimmed V and J ends, which lost 3 bases and 1 base, there was a span of 10 bases. CDR1 and CDR2 (germline): MGHRA, YSYEKL. The CDR3 DNA reads as TGCGCCAGCAGCCACCCGGGACTGTCCTACAATGAGCAGTTCTTC. This gives the protein CASSHPGLSYNEQFF.

The chain joins TRBV5-4 to TRBJ2-7; D uncertain. This CDR3 is built from 15 residues. Germline assignment: CDR1 SGHNT and CDR2 YYREEE (reference sequence). V was clipped by 4 bases and J by 2 bases, with 16 bases between them. CDR3 residues: CASSLPSVATYEQYF. The CDR3 nucleotides read TGTGCCAGCAGCCTCCCTTCTGTGGCTACCTACGAGCAGTACTTC.

The rearrangement uses TRBV19 and TRBJ1-4; no clear D. The V end lost 3 bases, the J end lost 0 bases, and 5 bases lay between the germline ends. CDR1 LNHDA and CDR2 SQIVND come from the germline V gene (reference sequence). The CDR3 runs to 14 residues. This chain's CDR3 is CASSMFSTNEKLFF. As DNA, the CDR3 is TGTGCCAGTAGTATGTTCTCAACTAATGAAAAACTGTTTTTT.

The chain has TRBV19 and TRBJ2-2, with TRBD1 identical over 8 bases. Germline lookup yields CDR1 LNHDA and CDR2 SQIVND (reference sequence). CDR3 length equals 17 residues. The junction had 14 bases not matched to a gene; V was cut back by 8 bases and J by 3 bases. The CDR3 here is CASSKQNRDRHTGELFF. CDR3 DNA sequence: TGTGCCAGTTCCAAACAGAATCGGGACAGGCACACCGGGGAGCTGTTTTTT.